This T cell receptor beta chain was found in a study of early stage breast cancer tumors. Study information: Of some 15 invasive breast tumors, about a dozen were hormone receptor-positive, HER2-negative.

Sequenced by immunoSEQ multiplex PCR; TCRdb stores in-frame clones only, minus some. The sample records fewer than 50,000 clones, about 73% being singletons. Trimming stripped 1 base from V and 1 base from J, with 10 bases between. The CDR3 sequence is 16 residues long. Germline V gives CDR1 SGHTA, CDR2 FQGTGA. Sequenced sample: blood. The source is a person between 50 and 60 years old with breast cancer. The chain carries TRBV7-3 and TRBJ2-2; tentative D call: TRBD2 (5 bases). The chain's CDR3 is CASSLNLAVNTGELFF. CDR3 DNA sequence: TGTGCCAGCAGCTTAAACCTAGCCGTGAACACCGGGGAGCTGTTTTTT.